These 6 T cell receptor beta chains were sequenced from one sample in a study of Ad26.COV2.S vaccination and SARS-CoV-2 variants. Stated treatment: some 20 received Ad26.COV2.S at low or high dose, single or two shots; roughly five received placebo; per-sample allocation not given. Samples came from day 63 after the first vaccine or placebo injection. Here immunoSEQ multiplex PCR was the method, and the copy in TCRdb shows in-frame clones only, minus some. The table includes 200,000 to 250,000 clones, 70% to 90% detected once. The sample in question was peripheral blood, obtained in a trial of Ad26.COV2.S vaccine versus placebo. The source is a person aged 18-60 years who received the Ad26.COV2.S COVID-19 vaccine or a placebo.

The V and J genes are TRBV7-9 and TRBJ2-7; 8 bases are a match to TRBD1. J gave up 6 bases and V 5 bases, and 15 bases lay outside the gene matches. CDR1 is SEHNR and CDR2 is FQNEAQ in the germline V gene (reference sequence). CDR3 length: 16 amino acids. CDR3 in amino acids: CASSAVLTGDLREQYF. CDR3 DNA sequence: TGTGCCAGCAGCGCAGTCCTGACAGGGGACCTTCGCGAGCAGTACTTC.

This clone was seen a few times. J is TRBJ1-2 and V is TRBV6-2 or TRBV6-3, with D tentatively TRBD1 (5 bases). This CDR3 region has 16 residues. V was shortened by 5 bases and J by 4 bases, with 20 bases between the two germline ends. CDR1 and CDR2 (germline): MNHEY, SVGEGT. The CDR3 coding sequence is TGTGCCAGCAGTCCCCCGGGTGCCGCAGGGTCCTATGGCTACACCTTC. It translates to CASSPPGAAGSYGYTF.

The chain carries TRBV28 and TRBJ2-7; tentatively, D is TRBD1 or TRBD2 (5 bases each). Germline CDR1 and CDR2: MDHEN and SYDVKM. The CDR3 consists of 14 residues. Deletions cut 5 bases from V and 0 bases from J, with 11 bases between. For the CDR3, the DNA is TGTGCCAGCAGTCGGACGGGGCCCTCCTACGAGCAGTACTTC. Amino acids: CASSRTGPSYEQYF.

The genes are TRBV28 and TRBJ2-4; 7 bases map to TRBD1. The CDR3 length is 16 residues. The germline gives CDR1 MDHEN, CDR2 SYDVKM. V shed 6 bases and J 0 bases; nucleotides not matched to a gene: 8. The CDR3 here is CASSPGTARAKNIQYF. Here the CDR3 DNA reads TGTGCCAGCAGCCCCGGGACAGCCCGAGCCAAAAACATTCAGTACTTC.

The sample holds a few counts of this clone. The rearrangement links TRBV20-1 to TRBJ2-1; 11 bases line up with TRBD2. Germline V CDR1 and CDR2: DFQATT, SNEGSKA (reference sequence). The CDR3 has 16 amino acids. With V trimmed by 3 bases and J by 6 bases, 10 bases remained unmatched. The DNA for the CDR3 is TGCAGTGCTAGTTATCCCACTAGCGGGAGTACCAATGAGCAGTTCTTC. It codes for CSASYPTSGSTNEQFF.

The chain links TRBV7-8 to TRBJ2-7; 9 bases align to TRBD2. The CDR3 extends over 14 amino acids. Unmatched junction bases numbered 6, after V lost 5 bases and J lost 4 bases. The germline gives CDR1 SGHVS, CDR2 FQNEAQ. Here the CDR3 reads CASSPGRGGYEQYF. In DNA, the CDR3 is TGTGCCAGCAGCCCAGGGCGGGGGGGATACGAGCAGTACTTC.